These 13 T cell receptor beta chains share one sample of origin, sequenced in a study of early T cells in non-severe SARS-CoV-2 infection. TCRdb independently ran MiXCR on the 5' RACE reads; one entry per CDR3 protein. Found here are about 70,000 distinct CDR3 sequences, about 15% of them singletons; the top ten hold approximately 4%. Sequences were derived from whole blood, sampled at baseline. The receptors were sampled from an adult who was a healthcare worker with PCR-confirmed SARS-CoV-2 infection or an uninfected control (not recorded which).

The V and J genes are TRBV13 and TRBJ2-5; D may be TRBD2 (5 bases). Trimming shortened V by 5 bases and J by 4 bases, and 11 bases separated the two germline ends. CDR3 length: 13 amino acids. CDR1 is PRHDT and CDR2 is FYEKMQ in the germline V gene (reference sequence). The CDR3 DNA reads as TGTGCCAGCAGCATTCCCCGGGGAGAGACCCAGTACTTC. This codes for CASSIPRGETQYF. Full variable domain (rest looked up from reference TRBV13 and TRBJ2-5): AAGVIQSPRHLIKEKRETATLKCYPIPRHDTVYWYQQGPGQDPQFLISFYEKMQSDKGSIPDRFSAQQFSDYHSELNMSSLELGDSALYFCASSIPRGETQYFGPGTRLLVL.

This sequence joins TRBV7-2 and TRBJ2-3; no clear D gene. The CDR3 runs to 12 residues. Per germline, CDR1 SGHTA and CDR2 FQGNSA. V was cut by 5 bases and J by 6 bases, with 9 bases left in between. The CDR3 here is CASSKSLDTQYF. The CDR3 DNA reads TGTGCCAGCAGCAAGAGTCTGGATACGCAGTATTTT.

This clonotype came up a few times. This chain joins TRBV2 and TRBJ2-2; 8 bases are shared with TRBD2. The V and J ends lost 8 bases and 5 bases, in that order; junction bases with no gene match: 25. The CDR3 has 20 amino acids. Germline V gives CDR1 SNHLY, CDR2 FYNNEI. The CDR3 DNA is TGTGCCAGCCAGAAAGAGGCGGGAGGACCCCGATCGACATTGACCGGGGAGCTGTTTTTT. It yields the protein CASQKEAGGPRSTLTGELFF. Full variable domain (rest looked up from reference TRBV2 and TRBJ2-2): EPEVTQTPSHQVTQMGQEVILRCVPISNHLYFYWYRQILGQKVEFLVSFYNNEISEKSEIFDDQFSVERPDGSNFTLKIRSTKLEDSAMYFCASQKEAGGPRSTLTGELFFGEGSRLTVL.

The rearrangement uses TRBV2 and TRBJ1-4; possible D gene TRBD1, 6 bases. Looked up from germline, CDR1 is SNHLY and CDR2 is FYNNEI. CDR3 length: 15 residues. Trimming took 5 bases from V and 2 from J, leaving 12 bases between them. CDR3 sequence (DNA): TGTGCCAGCAGTCCCCGGACAGTTACTAATGAAAAACTGTTTTTT. Its protein is CASSPRTVTNEKLFF.

This clonotype showed up many times. The chain carries TRBV20-1 and TRBJ2-7; D remains unclear. V lost 0 bases, J lost 5 bases, and 5 bases lay in between. Germline-derived CDR1 and CDR2 are DFQATT and SNEGSKA (reference sequence). This CDR3 spans 11 amino acids. CDR3 bases: TGCAGTGCTAGAGAGGCCCACGAGCAGTACTTC. Amino acids: CSAREAHEQYF.

This clonotype turned up a few times. The chain couples TRBV11-2 to TRBJ2-3, with a weak D call TRBD2 (5 bases). This CDR3 comprises 15 residues. The germline CDR1 and CDR2 sequences are SGHAT and FQNNGV. V lost 2 bases, J lost 5 bases, and 14 bases lay in between. The CDR3 nucleotides are TGTGCCAGCAGCTTAAACTCCCCTGGGAGAGATACGCAGTATTTT. As protein: CASSLNSPGRDTQYF.

This clonotype was found a few times. The gene calls are TRBV2 and TRBJ1-2; D remains unclear. CDR1 and CDR2 (germline): SNHLY, FYNNEI. V shed 3 bases and J shed 1 base, with 9 bases lying between them. This CDR3 is 14 amino acids long. CDR3 sequence: CASSDPVYNYGYTF. CDR3 bases: TGTGCCAGCAGTGATCCCGTTTATAACTATGGCTACACCTTC. Using reference TRBV2 and TRBJ1-2 for the parts outside the CDR3, the full variable domain is EPEVTQTPSHQVTQMGQEVILRCVPISNHLYFYWYRQILGQKVEFLVSFYNNEISEKSEIFDDQFSVERPDGSNFTLKIRSTKLEDSAMYFCASSDPVYNYGYTFGSGTRLTVV.

This clonotype was counted only a few times. The chain joins TRBV6-1 to TRBJ2-3; TRBD2 matches at 12 bases. The germline gives CDR1 MNHNS, CDR2 SASEGT. This CDR3 contains 17 residues. V lost 7 bases and J lost 0; bases outside the gene matches: 8. Written as DNA, the CDR3 is TGTGCCAGCAACAGACTAGCGGGAGCCCCTAGCACAGATACGCAGTATTTT. It yields the protein CASNRLAGAPSTDTQYF.

This clonotype was counted only a few times. The V call is TRBV5-1, the J call TRBJ2-1; TRBD2 might be the D (6 bases). This CDR3 has 14 residues. Germline lookup yields CDR1 SGHRS and CDR2 YFSETQ. Trimming removed 4 bases from V and 9 bases from J, with 17 bases in between. CDR3 coding DNA: TGCGCCAGCAGCCCGAGGGACTCGCTCTTTGAGCAGTTCTTC. The encoded protein is CASSPRDSLFEQFF.

This clonotype was detected a few times. This rearrangement joins TRBV7-3 to TRBJ2-1; 8 positions match TRBD2. This CDR3 comprises 15 residues. Germline V gene data show CDR1 as SGHTA and CDR2 as FQGTGA. Germline trimming cut 2 bases from V and 7 bases from J; bases unmatched to any gene: 7. CDR3 sequence (DNA): TGTGCCAGCAGCTTATCCGGAGCGGGAGCGAATGAGCAGTTCTTC. Its translation is CASSLSGAGANEQFF. Full variable domain (outside the CDR3, taken from reference TRBV7-3 and TRBJ2-1): GAGVSQTPSNKVTEKGKYVELRCDPISGHTALYWYRQSLGQGPEFLIYFQGTGAADDSGLPNDRFFAVRPEGSVSTLKIQRTERGDSAVYLCASSLSGAGANEQFFGPGTRLTVL.

V and J are TRBV5-1 and TRBJ2-7; no clear D gene. CDR1 and CDR2 from the germline V gene are SGHRS and YFSETQ. The V and J ends lost 3 bases and 5 bases respectively, with 18 bases between them. This CDR3 has 15 residues. DNA of the CDR3: TGCGCCAGCAGCTCCCTGAAGGCAGGAGTCCACGAGCAGTACTTC. It codes for CASSSLKAGVHEQYF.

This clonotype turned up a few times. The V call is TRBV28, the J call TRBJ1-1; 9 nucleotides match TRBD1. CDR1 is MDHEN, CDR2 SYDVKM, per germline. With 2 bases clipped from V and 5 bases from J, the junction kept 6 bases outside the gene matches. The CDR3 is made up of 15 amino acids. The CDR3 is CASSLNRGLVTEAFF. CDR3 nucleotides: TGTGCCAGCAGTTTAAACAGGGGGCTGGTTACTGAAGCTTTCTTT. Drawing the rest from reference TRBV28 and TRBJ1-1, the complete variable domain is DVKVTQSSRYLVKRTGEKVFLECVQDMDHENMFWYRQDPGLGLRLIYFSYDVKMKEKGDIPEGYSVSREKKERFSLILESASTNQTSMYLCASSLNRGLVTEAFFGQGTRLTVV.

The chain employs TRBV9 and TRBJ2-3, with D possibly called TRBD1 or TRBD2 (5 bases each). Trimming cost V 2 bases and J 0 bases, with 10 bases left between them. Germline CDR1 is SGDLS and CDR2 is YYNGEE. The CDR3 runs 15 residues. The CDR3 sequence is CASSVGTGSTDTQYF. DNA of the CDR3: TGTGCCAGCAGCGTTGGGACGGGAAGCACAGATACGCAGTATTTT.